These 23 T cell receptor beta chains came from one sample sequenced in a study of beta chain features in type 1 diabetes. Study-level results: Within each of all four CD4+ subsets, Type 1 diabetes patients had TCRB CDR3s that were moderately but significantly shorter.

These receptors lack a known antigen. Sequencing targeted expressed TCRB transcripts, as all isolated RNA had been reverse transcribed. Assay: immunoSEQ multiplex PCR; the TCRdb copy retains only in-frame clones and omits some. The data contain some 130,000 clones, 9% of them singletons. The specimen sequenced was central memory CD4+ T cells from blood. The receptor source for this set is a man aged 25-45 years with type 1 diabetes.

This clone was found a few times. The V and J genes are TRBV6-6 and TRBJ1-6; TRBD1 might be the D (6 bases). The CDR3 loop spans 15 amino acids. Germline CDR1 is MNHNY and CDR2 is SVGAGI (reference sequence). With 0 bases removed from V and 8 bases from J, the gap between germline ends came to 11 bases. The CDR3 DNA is TGTGCCAGCAGTTACTCACGGACAGCGGATTCACCCCTCCACTTT. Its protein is CASSYSRTADSPLHF.

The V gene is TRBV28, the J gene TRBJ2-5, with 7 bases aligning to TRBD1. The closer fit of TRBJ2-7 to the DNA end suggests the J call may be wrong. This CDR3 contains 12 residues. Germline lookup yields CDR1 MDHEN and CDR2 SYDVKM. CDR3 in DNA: TGTGCCAGCAGACTAGACAGGGACGAGCAGTACTTC. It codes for CASRLDRDEQYF.

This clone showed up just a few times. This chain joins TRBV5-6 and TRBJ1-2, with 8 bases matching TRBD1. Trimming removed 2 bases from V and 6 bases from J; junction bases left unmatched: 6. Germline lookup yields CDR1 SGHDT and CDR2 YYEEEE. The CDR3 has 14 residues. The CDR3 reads CASSFTDRENGYTF. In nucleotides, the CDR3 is TGTGCCAGCAGCTTTACGGACAGGGAGAATGGCTACACCTTC.

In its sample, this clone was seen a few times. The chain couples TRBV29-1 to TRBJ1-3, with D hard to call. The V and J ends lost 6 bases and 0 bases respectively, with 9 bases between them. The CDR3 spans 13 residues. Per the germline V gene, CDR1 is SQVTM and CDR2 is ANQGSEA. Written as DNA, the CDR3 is TGCAGCGTGAGAGAGAGCTCTGGAAACACCATATATTTT. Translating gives CSVRESSGNTIYF.

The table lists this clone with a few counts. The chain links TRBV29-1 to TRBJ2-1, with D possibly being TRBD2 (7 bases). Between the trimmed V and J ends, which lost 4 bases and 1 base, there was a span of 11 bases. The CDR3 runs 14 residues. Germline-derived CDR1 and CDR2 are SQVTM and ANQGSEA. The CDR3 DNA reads TGCAGCGTTGTAGGGGGGGTTTCCTACAATGAGCAGTTCTTC. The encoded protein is CSVVGGVSYNEQFF.

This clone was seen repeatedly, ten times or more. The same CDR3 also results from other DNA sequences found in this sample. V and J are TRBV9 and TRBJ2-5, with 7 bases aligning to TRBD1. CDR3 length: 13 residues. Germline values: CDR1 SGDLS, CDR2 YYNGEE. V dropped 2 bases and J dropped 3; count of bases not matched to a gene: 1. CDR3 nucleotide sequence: TGTGCCAGCAGCGTCGGGACAGAAGAGACCCAGTACTTC. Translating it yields CASSVGTEETQYF.

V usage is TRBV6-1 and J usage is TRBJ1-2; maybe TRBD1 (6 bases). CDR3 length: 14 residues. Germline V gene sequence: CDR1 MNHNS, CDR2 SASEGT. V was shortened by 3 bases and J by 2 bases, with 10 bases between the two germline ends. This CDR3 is CASSEDSNNYGYTF. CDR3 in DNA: TGTGCCAGCAGTGAGGACAGTAACAACTATGGCTACACCTTC.

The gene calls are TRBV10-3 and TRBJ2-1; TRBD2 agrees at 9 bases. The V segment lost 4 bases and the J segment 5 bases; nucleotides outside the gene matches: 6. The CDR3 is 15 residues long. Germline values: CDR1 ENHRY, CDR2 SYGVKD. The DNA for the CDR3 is TGTGCCATCAGTGGGCTTAGCGGGGGAGACAATGAGCAGTTCTTC. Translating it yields CAISGLSGGDNEQFF.

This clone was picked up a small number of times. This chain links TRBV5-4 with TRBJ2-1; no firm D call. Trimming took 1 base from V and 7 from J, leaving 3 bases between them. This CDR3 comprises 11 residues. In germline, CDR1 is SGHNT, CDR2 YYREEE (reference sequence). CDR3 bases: TGTGCCAGCAGCTTGCGTAATGAGCAGTTCTTC. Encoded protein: CASSLRNEQFF.

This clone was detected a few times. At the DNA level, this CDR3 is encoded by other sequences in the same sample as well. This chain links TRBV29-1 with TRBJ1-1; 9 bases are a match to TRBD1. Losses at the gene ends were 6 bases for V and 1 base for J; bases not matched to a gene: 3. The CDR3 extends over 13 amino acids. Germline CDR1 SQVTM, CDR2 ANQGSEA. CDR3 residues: CSVRGQGNTEAFF. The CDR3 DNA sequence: TGCAGCGTCCGGGGACAGGGGAACACTGAAGCTTTCTTT.

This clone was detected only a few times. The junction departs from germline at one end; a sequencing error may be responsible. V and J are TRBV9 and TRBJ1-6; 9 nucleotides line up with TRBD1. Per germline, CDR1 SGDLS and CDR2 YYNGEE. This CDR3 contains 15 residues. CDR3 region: CASSFRDRDKSPLHF. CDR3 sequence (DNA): TGTGCCAGCAGCTTCCGGGACAGGGATAAATCACCCCTCCACTTT. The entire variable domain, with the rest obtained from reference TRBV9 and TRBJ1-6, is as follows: DSGVTQTPKHLITATGQRVTLRCSPRSGDLSVYWYQQSLDQGLQFLIQYYNGEERAKGNILERFSAQQFPDLHSELNLSSLELGDSALYFCASSFRDRDKSPLHFGNGTRLTVT.

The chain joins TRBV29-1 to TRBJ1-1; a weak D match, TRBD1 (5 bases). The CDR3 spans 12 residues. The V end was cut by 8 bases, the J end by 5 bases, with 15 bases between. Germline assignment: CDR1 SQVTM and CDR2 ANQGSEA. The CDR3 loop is CSILGGGTEAFF. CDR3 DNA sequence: TGCAGCATCCTGGGGGGAGGGACTGAAGCTTTCTTT. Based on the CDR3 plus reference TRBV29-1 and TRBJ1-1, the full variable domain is SAVISQKPSRDICQRGTSLTIQCQVDSQVTMMFWYRQQPGQSLTLIATANQGSEATYESGFVIDKFPISRPNLTFSTLTVSNMSPEDSSIYLCSILGGGTEAFFGQGTRLTVV.

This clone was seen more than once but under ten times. As DNA, the CDR3 is TGCGCCAGCAGCCTCCTGGCCCCTAATGAAAAACTGTTTTTT. The encoded protein is CASSLLAPNEKLFF. The rearrangement uses TRBV5-1 and TRBJ1-4; no firm D call. CDR1 and CDR2 from the germline V gene are SGHRS and YFSETQ. The CDR3 runs 14 residues. Between the trimmed V and J ends, which lost 4 bases and 3 bases, there was a span of 10 bases.

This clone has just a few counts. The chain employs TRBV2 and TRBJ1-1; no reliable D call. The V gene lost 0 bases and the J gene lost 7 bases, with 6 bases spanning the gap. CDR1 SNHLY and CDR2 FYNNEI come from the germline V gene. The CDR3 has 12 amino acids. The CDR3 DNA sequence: TGTGCCAGCAGTGAAGCGGGAGGTGAAGCTTTCTTT. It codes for CASSEAGGEAFF. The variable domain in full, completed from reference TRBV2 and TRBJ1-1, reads EPEVTQTPSHQVTQMGQEVILRCVPISNHLYFYWYRQILGQKVEFLVSFYNNEISEKSEIFDDQFSVERPDGSNFTLKIRSTKLEDSAMYFCASSEAGGEAFFGQGTRLTVV.

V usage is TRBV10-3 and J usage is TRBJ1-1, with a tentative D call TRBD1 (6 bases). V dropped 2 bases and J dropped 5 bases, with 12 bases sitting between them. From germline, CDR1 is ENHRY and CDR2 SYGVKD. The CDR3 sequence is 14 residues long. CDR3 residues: CAISERRTVTEAFF. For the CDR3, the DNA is TGTGCCATCAGTGAGAGGAGGACAGTGACTGAAGCTTTCTTT.

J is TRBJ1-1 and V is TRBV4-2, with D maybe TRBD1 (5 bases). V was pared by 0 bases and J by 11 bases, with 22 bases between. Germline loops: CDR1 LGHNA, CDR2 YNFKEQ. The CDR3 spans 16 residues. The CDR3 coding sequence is TGTGCCAGCAGCCAAGAAGGAGGGGCCGTGGGGACTGGGGCTTTCTTT. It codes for CASSQEGGAVGTGAFF.

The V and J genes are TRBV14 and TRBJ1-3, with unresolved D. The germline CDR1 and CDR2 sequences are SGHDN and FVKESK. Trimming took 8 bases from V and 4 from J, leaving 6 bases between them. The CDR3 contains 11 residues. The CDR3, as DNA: TGTGCCAGCTCGGTCGGAAACACCATATATTTT. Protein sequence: CASSVGNTIYF.

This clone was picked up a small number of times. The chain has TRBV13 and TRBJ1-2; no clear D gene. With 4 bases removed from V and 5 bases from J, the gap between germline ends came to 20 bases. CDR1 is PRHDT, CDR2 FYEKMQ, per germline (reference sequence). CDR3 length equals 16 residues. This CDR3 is CASSSVGDPRRYGYTF. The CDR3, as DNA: TGTGCCAGCAGCTCAGTGGGAGACCCCCGAAGATATGGCTACACCTTC.

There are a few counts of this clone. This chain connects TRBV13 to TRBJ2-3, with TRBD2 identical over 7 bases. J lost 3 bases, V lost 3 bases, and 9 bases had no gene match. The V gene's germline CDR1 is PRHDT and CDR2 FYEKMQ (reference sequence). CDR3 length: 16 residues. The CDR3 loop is CASSLGSGWRTDTQYF. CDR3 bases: TGTGCCAGCAGCTTGGGTAGCGGGTGGAGAACAGATACGCAGTATTTT.

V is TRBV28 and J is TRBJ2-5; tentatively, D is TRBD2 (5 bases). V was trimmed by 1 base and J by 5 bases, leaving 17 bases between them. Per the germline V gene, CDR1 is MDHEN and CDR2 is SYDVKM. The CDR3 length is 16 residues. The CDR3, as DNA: TGTGCCAGCAGTTTATTTACGGGTCCCGAGCGGGAGACCCAGTACTTC. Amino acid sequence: CASSLFTGPERETQYF.

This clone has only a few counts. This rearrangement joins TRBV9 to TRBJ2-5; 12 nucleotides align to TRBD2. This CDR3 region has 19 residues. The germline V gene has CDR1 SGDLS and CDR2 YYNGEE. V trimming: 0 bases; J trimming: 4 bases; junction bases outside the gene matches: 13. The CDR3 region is CASSVVARLAGVVGETQYF. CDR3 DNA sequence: TGTGCCAGCAGCGTAGTAGCGAGACTAGCGGGGGTTGTAGGAGAGACCCAGTACTTC.

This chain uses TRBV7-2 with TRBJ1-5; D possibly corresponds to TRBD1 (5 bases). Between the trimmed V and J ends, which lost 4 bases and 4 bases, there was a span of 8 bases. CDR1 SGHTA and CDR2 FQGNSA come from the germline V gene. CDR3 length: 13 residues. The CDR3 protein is CASSSGMNQPQHF. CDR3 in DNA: TGTGCCAGCAGCTCAGGGATGAATCAGCCCCAGCATTTT.

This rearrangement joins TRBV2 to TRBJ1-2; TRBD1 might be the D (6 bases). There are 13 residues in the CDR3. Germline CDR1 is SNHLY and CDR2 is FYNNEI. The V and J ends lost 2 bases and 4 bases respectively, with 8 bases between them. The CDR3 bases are TGTGCCAGCAGTGAAAGACAGGTCTATGGCTACACCTTC. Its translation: CASSERQVYGYTF.